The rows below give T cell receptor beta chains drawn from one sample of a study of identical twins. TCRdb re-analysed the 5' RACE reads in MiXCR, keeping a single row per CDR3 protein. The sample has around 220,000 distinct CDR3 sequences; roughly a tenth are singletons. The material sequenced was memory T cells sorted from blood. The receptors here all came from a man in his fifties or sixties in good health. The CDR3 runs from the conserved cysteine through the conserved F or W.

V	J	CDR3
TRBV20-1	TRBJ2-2	CSVPGQGNTGELFF
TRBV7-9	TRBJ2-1	CASSSEAGGLFEQFF
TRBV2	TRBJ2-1	CASSLPEGGEQFF
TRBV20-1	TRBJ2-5	CSAARPTSGEMTQYF
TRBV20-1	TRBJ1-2	CSARDQGLGYTF
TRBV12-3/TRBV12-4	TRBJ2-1	CASSKQGHEQFF
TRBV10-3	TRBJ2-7	CATTDLREQYF
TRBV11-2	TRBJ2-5	CASSLGWGWETQYF
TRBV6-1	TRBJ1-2	CASSTGWGGGGYGYTF
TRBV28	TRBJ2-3	CASSSLRLAGSTDTQYF
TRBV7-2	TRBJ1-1	CASSRGARTEAFF
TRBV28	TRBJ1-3	CASSFPGAGRSGNTIYF
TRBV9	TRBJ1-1	CASSVDGGDKEAFF
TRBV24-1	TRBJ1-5	CATSDLLGQPQHF
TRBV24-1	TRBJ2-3	CATSRTGLTDTQYF